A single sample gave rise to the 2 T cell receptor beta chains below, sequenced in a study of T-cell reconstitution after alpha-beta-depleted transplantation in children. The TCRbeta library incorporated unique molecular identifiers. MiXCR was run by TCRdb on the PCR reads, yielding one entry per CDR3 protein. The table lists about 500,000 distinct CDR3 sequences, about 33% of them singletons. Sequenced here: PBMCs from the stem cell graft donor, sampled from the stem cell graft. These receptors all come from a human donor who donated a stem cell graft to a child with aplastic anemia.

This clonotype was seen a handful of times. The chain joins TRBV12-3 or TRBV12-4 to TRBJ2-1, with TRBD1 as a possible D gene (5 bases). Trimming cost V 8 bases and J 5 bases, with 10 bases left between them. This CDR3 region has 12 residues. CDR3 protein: CASQGPNNEQFF. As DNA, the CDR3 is TGTGCCAGCCAGGGCCCAAACAATGAGCAGTTCTTC.

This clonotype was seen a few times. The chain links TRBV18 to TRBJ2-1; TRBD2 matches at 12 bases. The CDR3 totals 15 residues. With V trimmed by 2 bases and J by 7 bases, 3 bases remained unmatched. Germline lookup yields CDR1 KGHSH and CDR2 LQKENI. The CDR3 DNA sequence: TGTGCCAGCTCACCAAACGGACTAGCGGGAAATGAGCAGTTCTTC. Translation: CASSPNGLAGNEQFF.